A single sample is the source of the 10 T cell receptor beta chains below, sequenced in a study of blood T cells in healthy people across ages (dated by TCRdb to between 2015 and 2016). Receptor libraries were prepared by 5' RACE. The listed sequencing device is Illumina HiSeq 2500. A second roughly 7 to 11 cycle PCR used a sample-barcoded 5' primer and a J-beta primer mix. TCRdb passed the public sequencing reads through fastp at Q25 and MiXCR, retaining productive beta sequences. Rows with a matching CDR3 protein are joined into one entry that keeps the most common DNA and genes. The sample includes 1,300,000 or so distinct CDR3 sequences, with roughly 59% observed a single time. The ten biggest clones cover 6.5% to 8% of the sample. The source material was blood. These receptors were obtained from a man aged 18 to 30 in good health.

The table lists this clonotype with a few counts. V usage is TRBV2 and J usage is TRBJ2-2; D may correspond to TRBD1 or TRBD2 (5 bases each). The germline V and J ends were trimmed by 7 bases and 4 bases, with 13 bases remaining between them. This CDR3 is 14 amino acids long. Germline-derived CDR1 and CDR2 are SNHLY and FYNNEI. The CDR3 loop reads CASIEGHATGELFF. In nucleotides, the CDR3 is TGTGCCAGCATAGAGGGGCACGCCACCGGGGAGCTGTTTTTT.

There are a few counts of this clonotype. This chain links TRBV5-1 with TRBJ2-7; D unclear. The CDR3 length is 13 residues. Per germline, CDR1 SGHRS and CDR2 YFSETQ. The V end lost 0 bases, the J end lost 2 bases, and 6 bases lay between the germline ends. The CDR3 loop reads CASSLEHPYEQYF. The CDR3 bases are TGCGCCAGCAGCTTGGAACATCCCTACGAGCAGTACTTC.

Comment on this clonotype: A much larger clone is a single base away; this may be a read error. The V call is TRBV12-3 or TRBV12-4, the J call TRBJ1-2; D not resolved. Trimming took 7 bases from V and 4 from J, leaving 22 bases between them. The CDR3 totals 16 residues. The DNA for the CDR3 is TGTGCCAGCACCAGAGGCTTAGAAGGCAGGACCTATGGCTACACCTTC. Amino acid sequence: CASTRGLEGRTYGYTF.

This chain uses TRBV5-6 with TRBJ2-5; 10 positions agree with TRBD1. With V trimmed by 6 bases and J by 2 bases, 4 bases remained unmatched. The CDR3 has 14 residues. Germline CDR1 and CDR2: SGHDT and YYEEEE. For the CDR3, the DNA is TGTGCCAGCAACCCGGACAGGGGGCAAGAGACCCAGTACTTC. Amino acid sequence: CASNPDRGQETQYF. Variable domain in full (rest from reference TRBV5-6 and TRBJ2-5): DAGVTQSPTHLIKTRGQQVTLRCSPKSGHDTVSWYQQALGQGPQFIFQYYEEEERQRGNFPDRFSGHQFPNYSSELNVNALLLGDSALYLCASNPDRGQETQYFGPGTRLLVL.

This clonotype was found a few times. The chain joins TRBV3-1 to TRBJ1-2; the D gene is possibly TRBD1 (5 bases). The V gene lost 2 bases and the J gene lost 4 bases, with 17 bases spanning the gap. CDR1 and CDR2 (germline): LGHDT, YNNKEL (reference sequence). The CDR3 contains 16 residues. CDR3 nucleotides: TGTGCCAGCAGCCAACAGGGACCCGATAACGTCTATGGCTACACCTTC. Its translation is CASSQQGPDNVYGYTF.

CDR3 sequence reads: CASSVGPAADGYQPQHF. In DNA, the CDR3 is TGTGCCAGCAGCGTTGGGCCCGCGGCCGACGGTTATCAGCCCCAGCATTTT. The chain combines TRBV9 with TRBJ1-5; D unclear. Trimming stripped 2 bases from V and 5 bases from J, with 20 bases between. The CDR3 totals 17 residues. Germline loops: CDR1 SGDLS, CDR2 YYNGEE.

V gene TRBV6-2 or TRBV6-3 combines with J gene TRBJ2-7; 9 nucleotides align to TRBD1. The CDR3 length is 14 residues. CDR1 and CDR2 from the germline V gene are MNHEY and SVGEGT. J was trimmed by 6 bases and V by 6 bases; bases with no gene match: 9. The DNA for the CDR3 is TGTGCCAGCAGATGGGACAGGGCGGTAAGCGAGCAGTACTTC. It translates to CASRWDRAVSEQYF.

This chain joins TRBV5-6 and TRBJ1-2; D gene unclear. The CDR3 extends over 16 amino acids. The germline CDR1 and CDR2 sequences are SGHDT and YYEEEE. V lost 2 bases and J lost 3, with 17 bases in between. CDR3 amino acids: CASSLARGAAYYGYTF. The CDR3 DNA reads as TGTGCCAGCAGCTTAGCCCGGGGAGCAGCGTACTATGGCTACACCTTC. The complete variable domain, with remaining parts taken from reference TRBV5-6 and TRBJ1-2, reads DAGVTQSPTHLIKTRGQQVTLRCSPKSGHDTVSWYQQALGQGPQFIFQYYEEEERQRGNFPDRFSGHQFPNYSSELNVNALLLGDSALYLCASSLARGAAYYGYTFGSGTRLTVV.

This clonotype was seen just once. This chain uses TRBV5-1 with TRBJ2-2, with TRBD1 as a possible D gene (6 bases). The CDR3 runs 18 residues. Germline V gives CDR1 SGHRS, CDR2 YFSETQ. The ends were cut back, 4 bases at V and 6 bases at J, with 25 bases in the middle. The CDR3 here is CASSPSSILQGWAGELFF. The CDR3 region has the DNA TGCGCCAGCAGCCCATCCTCCATCCTCCAGGGGTGGGCCGGGGAGCTGTTTTTT.

The chain uses TRBV20-1 and TRBJ2-1, with 9 bases identical to TRBD2. The ends lost 1 base at V and 6 bases at J; junction bases unmatched: 1. The germline CDR1 and CDR2 sequences are DFQATT and SNEGSKA (reference sequence). The CDR3 is made up of 13 amino acids. The CDR3 DNA follows: TGCAGTGCTAGAGGGCGGGAGGGCAATGAGCAGTTCTTC. It encodes CSARGREGNEQFF.